This TCR beta chain originates from a study of blood T cell repertoires in COVID-19. Study-level information: From T cells, B-cell-depleted T cells, or PBMCs came the material, which was cDNA or gDNA.

Patients in Seattle were enrolled during active infection, then followed longitudinally. The CDR3 contains 16 residues. V lost 5 bases, J lost 0 bases, and 14 bases lay in between. Germline V CDR1 and CDR2: SGHVS, FNYEAQ. Original data processing: The assay estimated nucleated cells by amplifying reference gene primers. The method was immunoSEQ multiplex PCR; TCRdb's version includes in-frame clones alone and lacks a portion of them. V and J calls and clone size come straight from that table; D and trimming were deduced from the DNA. The sample holds 200,000 to 300,000 clones; about 90% are singletons and the top ten take over 0.8%.

This chain uses TRBV7-6 with TRBJ1-3; no reliable D call. Material for sequencing was peripheral blood. This TCR derives from a man aged 30 to 45 with COVID-19, enrolled during active disease. The CDR3 region has the DNA TGTGCCAGCAGCCCGGACTCTTTGTACTCTGGAAACACCATATATTTT. Protein product: CASSPDSLYSGNTIYF. Full variable domain (missing parts from reference TRBV7-6 and TRBJ1-3): GAGVSQSPRYKVTKRGQDVALRCDPISGHVSLYWYRQALGQGPEFLTYFNYEAQQDKSGLPNDRFSAERPEGSISTLTIQRTEQRDSAMYRCASSPDSLYSGNTIYFGEGSWLTVV.